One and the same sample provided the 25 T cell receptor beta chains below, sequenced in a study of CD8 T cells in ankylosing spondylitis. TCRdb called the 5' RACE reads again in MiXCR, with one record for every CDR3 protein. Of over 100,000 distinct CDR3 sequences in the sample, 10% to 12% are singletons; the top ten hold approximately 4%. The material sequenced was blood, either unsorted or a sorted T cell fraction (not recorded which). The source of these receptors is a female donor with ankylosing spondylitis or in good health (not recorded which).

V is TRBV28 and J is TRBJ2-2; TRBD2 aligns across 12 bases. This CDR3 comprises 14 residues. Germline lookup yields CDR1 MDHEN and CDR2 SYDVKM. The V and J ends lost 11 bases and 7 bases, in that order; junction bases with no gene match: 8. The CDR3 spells CAVTSGGKSGELFF. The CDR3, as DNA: TGTGCCGTTACTAGCGGGGGGAAGAGCGGGGAGCTGTTTTTT.

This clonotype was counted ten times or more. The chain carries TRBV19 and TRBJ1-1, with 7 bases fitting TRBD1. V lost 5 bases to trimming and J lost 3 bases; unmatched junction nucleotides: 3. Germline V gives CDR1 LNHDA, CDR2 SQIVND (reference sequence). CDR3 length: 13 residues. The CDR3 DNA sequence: TGTGCCAGTAGTTTCGACAGGGACACTGAAGCTTTCTTT. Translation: CASSFDRDTEAFF.

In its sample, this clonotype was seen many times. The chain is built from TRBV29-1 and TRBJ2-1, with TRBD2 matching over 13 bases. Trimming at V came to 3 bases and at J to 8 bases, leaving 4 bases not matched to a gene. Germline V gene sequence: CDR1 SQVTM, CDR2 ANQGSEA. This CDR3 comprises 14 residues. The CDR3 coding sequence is TGCAGCGTTGATTTAACTAGCGGGAGGGATGAGCAGTTCTTC. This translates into CSVDLTSGRDEQFF.

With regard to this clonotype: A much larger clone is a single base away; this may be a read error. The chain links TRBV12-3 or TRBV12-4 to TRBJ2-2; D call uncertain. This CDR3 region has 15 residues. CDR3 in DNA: TGTGCCAGCAGTTTGCCCCAAGCGAACACCAGGGAGCTGTTTTTT. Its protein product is CASSLPQANTRELFF.

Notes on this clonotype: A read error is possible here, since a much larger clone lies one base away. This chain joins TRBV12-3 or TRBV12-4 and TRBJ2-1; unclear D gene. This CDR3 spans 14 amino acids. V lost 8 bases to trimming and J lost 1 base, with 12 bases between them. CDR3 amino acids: CASAGGKSYNEQFF. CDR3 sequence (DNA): TGTGCCAGCGCCGGTGGGAAGTCCTACAATGAGCAGTTCTTC.

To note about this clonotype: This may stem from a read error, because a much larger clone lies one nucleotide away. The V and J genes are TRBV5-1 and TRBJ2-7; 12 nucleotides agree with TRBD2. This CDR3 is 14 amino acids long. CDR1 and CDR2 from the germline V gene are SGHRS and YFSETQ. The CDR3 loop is CVSTLAGGPGEQYF. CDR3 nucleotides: TGCGTCAGCACCCTAGCGGGAGGGCCTGGAGAGCAGTACTTC.

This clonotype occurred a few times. The CDR3 protein is CAWSPGGANTGELFF. The CDR3, as DNA: TGTGCCTGGAGTCCGGGGGGCGCGAACACCGGGGAGCTGTTTTTT. The rearrangement joins TRBV30 to TRBJ2-2, with TRBD2 as a possible D gene (7 bases). The germline CDR1 and CDR2 sequences are GTSNPN and SVGIG (reference sequence). Trimming removed 2 bases at V and 0 bases at J, with 10 bases between. The CDR3 has 15 amino acids.

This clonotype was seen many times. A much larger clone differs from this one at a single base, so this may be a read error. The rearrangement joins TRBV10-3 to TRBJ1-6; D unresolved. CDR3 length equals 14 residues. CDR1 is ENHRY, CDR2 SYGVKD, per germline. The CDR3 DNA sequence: TGTGCCATCAGTGAGTCTTGGCCTAATCCACCCCTCCACTTT. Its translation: CAISESWPNPPLHF.

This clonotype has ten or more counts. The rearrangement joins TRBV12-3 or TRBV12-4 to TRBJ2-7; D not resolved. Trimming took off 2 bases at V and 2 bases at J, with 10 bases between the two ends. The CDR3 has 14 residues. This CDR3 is CASSLPGLAYEQYF. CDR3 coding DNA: TGTGCCAGCAGTTTACCCGGCCTAGCCTACGAGCAGTACTTC.

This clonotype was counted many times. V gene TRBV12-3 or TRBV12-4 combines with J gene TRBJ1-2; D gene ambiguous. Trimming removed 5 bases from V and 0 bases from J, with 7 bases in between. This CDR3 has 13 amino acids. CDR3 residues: CASSRAPNYGYTF. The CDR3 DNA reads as TGTGCCAGCAGTCGGGCGCCTAACTATGGCTACACCTTC.

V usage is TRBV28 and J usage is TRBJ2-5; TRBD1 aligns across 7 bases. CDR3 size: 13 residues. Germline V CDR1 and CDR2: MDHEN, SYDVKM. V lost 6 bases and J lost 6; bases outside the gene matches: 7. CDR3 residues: CASRQGRTKTQYF. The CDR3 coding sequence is TGTGCCAGCAGACAGGGGAGAACTAAGACCCAGTACTTC.

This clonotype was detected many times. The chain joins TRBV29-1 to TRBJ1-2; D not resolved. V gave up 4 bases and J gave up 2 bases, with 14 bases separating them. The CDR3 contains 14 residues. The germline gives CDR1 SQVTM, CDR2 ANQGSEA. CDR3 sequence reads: CSVGTLRDNYGYTF. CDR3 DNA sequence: TGCAGCGTTGGCACCCTGAGAGACAACTATGGCTACACCTTC. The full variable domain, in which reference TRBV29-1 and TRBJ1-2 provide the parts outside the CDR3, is SAVISQKPSRDICQRGTSLTIQCQVDSQVTMMFWYRQQPGQSLTLIATANQGSEATYESGFVIDKFPISRPNLTFSTLTVSNMSPEDSSIYLCSVGTLRDNYGYTFGSGTRLTVV.

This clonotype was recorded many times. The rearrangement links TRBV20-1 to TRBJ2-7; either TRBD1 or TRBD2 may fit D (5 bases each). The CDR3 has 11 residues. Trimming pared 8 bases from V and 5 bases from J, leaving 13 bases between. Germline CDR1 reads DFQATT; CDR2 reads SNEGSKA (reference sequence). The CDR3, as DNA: TGCAGTACCGAGAGGGACCACGAGCAGTACTTC. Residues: CSTERDHEQYF.

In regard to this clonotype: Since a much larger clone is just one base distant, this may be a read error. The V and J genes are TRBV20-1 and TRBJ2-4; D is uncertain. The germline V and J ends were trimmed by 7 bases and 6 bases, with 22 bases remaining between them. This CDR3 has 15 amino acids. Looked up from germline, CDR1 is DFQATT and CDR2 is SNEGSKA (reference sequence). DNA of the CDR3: TGCAGTGTTAGCCTAGGATTCAATTCAATAAACATTCAGTACTTC. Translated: CSVSLGFNSINIQYF.

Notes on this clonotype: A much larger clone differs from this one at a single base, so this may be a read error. The DNA of the CDR3 is TGTGCCAGCAGTCCCCACCATGGACAGGGTCGATGGCATGGCTACACCTTC. This gives the protein CASSPHHGQGRWHGYTF. The rearrangement uses TRBV28 and TRBJ1-2; 8 bases agree with TRBD1. Germline CDR1 reads MDHEN; CDR2 reads SYDVKM. The V gene end was trimmed by 5 bases and the J gene end by 6 bases; junction bases not matched to a gene: 17. There are 17 residues in the CDR3.

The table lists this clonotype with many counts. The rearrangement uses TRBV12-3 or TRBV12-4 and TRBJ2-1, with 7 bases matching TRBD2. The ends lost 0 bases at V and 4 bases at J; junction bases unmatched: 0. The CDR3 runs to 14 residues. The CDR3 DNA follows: TGTGCCAGCAGTTTAGCGGGAGGGTACAATGAGCAGTTCTTC. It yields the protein CASSLAGGYNEQFF.

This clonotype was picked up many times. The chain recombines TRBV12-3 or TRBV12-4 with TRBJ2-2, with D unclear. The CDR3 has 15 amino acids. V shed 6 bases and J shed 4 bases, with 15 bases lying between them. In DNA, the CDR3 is TGTGCCAGCAGACCCCTGGGGTATTCCACCGGGGAGCTGTTTTTT. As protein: CASRPLGYSTGELFF.

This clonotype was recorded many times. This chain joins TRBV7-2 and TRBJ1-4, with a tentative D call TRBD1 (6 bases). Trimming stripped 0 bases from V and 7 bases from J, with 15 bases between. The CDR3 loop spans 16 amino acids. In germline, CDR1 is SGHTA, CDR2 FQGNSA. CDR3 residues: CASSLASQGHGEKLFF. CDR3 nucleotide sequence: TGTGCCAGCAGCTTAGCGAGCCAGGGGCATGGTGAAAAACTGTTTTTT. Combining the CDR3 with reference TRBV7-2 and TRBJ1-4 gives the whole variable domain GAGVSQSPSNKVTEKGKDVELRCDPISGHTALYWYRQSLGQGLEFLIYFQGNSAPDKSGLPSDRFSAERTGGSVSTLTIQRTQQEDSAVYLCASSLASQGHGEKLFFGSGTQLSVL.

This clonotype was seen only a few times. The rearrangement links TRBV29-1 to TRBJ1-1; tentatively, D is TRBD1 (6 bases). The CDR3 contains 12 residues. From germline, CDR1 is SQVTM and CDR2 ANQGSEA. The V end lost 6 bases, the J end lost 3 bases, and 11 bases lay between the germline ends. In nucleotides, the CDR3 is TGCAGCGTAGGGGGGAGGGACACTGAAGCTTTCTTT. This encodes CSVGGRDTEAFF.

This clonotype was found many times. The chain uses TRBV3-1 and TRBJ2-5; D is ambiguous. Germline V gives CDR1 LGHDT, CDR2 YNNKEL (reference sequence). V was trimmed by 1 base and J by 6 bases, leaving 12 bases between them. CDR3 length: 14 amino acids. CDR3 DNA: TGTGCCAGCAGCCAAGTCGTCACCAGTAAGACCCAGTACTTC. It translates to CASSQVVTSKTQYF.

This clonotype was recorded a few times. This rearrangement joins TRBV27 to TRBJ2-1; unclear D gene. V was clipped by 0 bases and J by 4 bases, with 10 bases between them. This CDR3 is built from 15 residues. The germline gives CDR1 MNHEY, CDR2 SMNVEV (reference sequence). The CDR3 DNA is TGTGCCAGCAGTTTATCGCACTCTCCATACAATGAGCAGTTCTTC. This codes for CASSLSHSPYNEQFF.

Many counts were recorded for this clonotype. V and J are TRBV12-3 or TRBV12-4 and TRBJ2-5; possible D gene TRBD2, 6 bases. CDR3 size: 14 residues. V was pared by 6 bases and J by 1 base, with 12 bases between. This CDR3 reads CASSQRGTQETQYF. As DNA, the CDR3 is TGTGCCAGCAGCCAACGGGGGACCCAAGAGACCCAGTACTTC.

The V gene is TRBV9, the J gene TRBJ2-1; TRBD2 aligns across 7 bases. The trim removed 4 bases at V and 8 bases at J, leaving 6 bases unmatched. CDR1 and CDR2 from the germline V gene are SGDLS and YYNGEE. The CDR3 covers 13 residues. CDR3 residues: CASSSLRGDEQFF. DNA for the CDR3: TGTGCCAGCAGCTCCCTCCGGGGGGATGAGCAGTTCTTC.

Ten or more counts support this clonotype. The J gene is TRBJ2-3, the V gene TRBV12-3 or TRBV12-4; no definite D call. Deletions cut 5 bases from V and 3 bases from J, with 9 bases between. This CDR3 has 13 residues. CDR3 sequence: CASSVSMTDTQYF. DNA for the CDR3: TGTGCCAGCAGTGTATCGATGACAGATACGCAGTATTTT.

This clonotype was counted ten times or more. The CDR3, as DNA: TGCGCCAGCAGCTTGGACAGGGGAAGCTATGGCTACACCTTC. The encoded protein is CASSLDRGSYGYTF. The chain links TRBV5-1 to TRBJ1-2, with 7 bases that match TRBD1. Trimming cost V 0 bases and J 4 bases; bases outside gene matches: 3. Looked up from germline, CDR1 is SGHRS and CDR2 is YFSETQ. CDR3 length: 14 amino acids.